The clone carrying this T cell receptor beta chain was found many times. Antigen: not known. From RNA transcripts, TCR beta CDR3 regions were amplified. The HTBI primer set was used in a first-round RT-PCR of the TCR CDR3. TCRdb reprocessed the multiplex PCR reads via MiXCR and lists one record per CDR3 protein. Among over 650,000 distinct CDR3 sequences listed, nearly 45% were seen once. This specimen comes from a study of T cells in Graves' hyperthyroidism and ophthalmopathy. Overall study results and limits: Ophthalmopathy prediction by the model preceded onset by a median roughly 6 months. Expanded thyroid clonotypes (above 0.001) were mostly also found in blood. A model built on 13 V-J features separated ophthalmopathy from stable hyperthyroidism.

Investigators excluded patients with uncontrolled infection, other autoimmune disease, pregnancy or lactation. With V trimmed by 0 bases and J by 14 bases, 9 bases remained unmatched. The germline V gene has CDR1 SGHTA and CDR2 FQGNSA. The CDR3 runs to 16 residues. This sequence joins TRBV7-2 and TRBJ1-6; 11 bases match TRBD1. This TCR was sampled from an adult man with Graves' disease, either hyperthyroidism or ophthalmopathy (not recorded which). The sample comprised peripheral blood or thyroid tissue (not recorded which). CDR3: CASSLAAQDRGPSLHF. The CDR3 DNA is TGTGCCAGCAGCTTAGCTGCTCAGGACAGGGGGCCCTCCCTCCACTTT.